This passage covers 10 T cell receptor beta chains from one sample sequenced in a study of OX40 agonist ivuxolimab in advanced cancers. Using immunoSEQ multiplex PCR, the repertoire was profiled, and TCRdb retains in-frame clones only, with some absent. This table has around 60,000 clones, around 93% appearing once. The material was CD4+ or CD8+ T cells sorted from blood, obtained in a trial of the OX40 agonist ivuxolimab. All receptors derive from an adult with an advanced solid tumor such as melanoma, head and neck, liver or kidney cancer.

The rearrangement links TRBV5-6 to TRBJ2-1, with D possibly matching TRBD1 (6 bases). Trimming shortened V by 3 bases and J by 2 bases, and 12 bases separated the two germline ends. Germline V gene data show CDR1 as SGHDT and CDR2 as YYEEEE. The CDR3 totals 15 residues. CDR3 protein: CASSSSDSPYNEQFF. The CDR3 nucleotides read TGTGCCAGCAGCTCTTCGGACAGCCCCTACAATGAGCAGTTCTTC.

The genes are TRBV27 and TRBJ1-1; TRBD1 might be the D (5 bases). The V gene lost 4 bases and the J gene lost 7 bases, with 10 bases spanning the gap. Germline CDR1 and CDR2: MNHEY and SMNVEV (reference sequence). The length of the CDR3 is 12 residues. CDR3 sequence reads: CASSYGTNEAFF. In nucleotides, the CDR3 is TGTGCCAGCAGTTATGGGACCAATGAAGCTTTCTTT.

In this sample, this clone turned up a few times. CDR3 DNA sequence: TGTGCCAGTAGTATAGCCCAGGGGAAGATATGGACCCAGTACTTC. Protein sequence: CASSIAQGKIWTQYF. The chain links TRBV19 to TRBJ2-5, with D perhaps matching TRBD1 (6 bases). The V end lost 1 base, the J end lost 7 bases, and 16 bases lay between the germline ends. Per germline, CDR1 LNHDA and CDR2 SQIVND (reference sequence). The CDR3 is 15 amino acids.

The chain links TRBV12-5 to TRBJ2-2, with 7 bases fitting TRBD2. Germline lookup yields CDR1 LGHNT and CDR2 FRNRAP. V dropped 6 bases and J dropped 7; count of bases not matched to a gene: 11. The CDR3 contains 15 residues. Written as DNA, the CDR3 is TGTGCTAGTGGCCAAAGGACTAGTGGGAGCGGGGAGCTGTTTTTT. It translates to CASGQRTSGSGELFF.

The chain uses TRBV2 and TRBJ2-7; 9 bases map to TRBD2. Trimming took 4 bases from V and 2 from J; bases not matched to a gene: 12. The germline V gene has CDR1 SNHLY and CDR2 FYNNEI. This CDR3 spans 17 amino acids. In DNA form, the CDR3 reads TGTGCCAGCAGTGCTTCTCAGTCGGCTAGCGGGACCTACGAGCAGTACTTC. Its translation: CASSASQSASGTYEQYF.

V is TRBV4-1 and J is TRBJ2-7, with D possibly TRBD1 on 6 matching bases. The germline V gene encodes CDR1 MGHRA and CDR2 YSYEKL. The CDR3 covers 16 residues. The V end lost 2 bases, the J end lost 0 bases, and 14 bases lay between the germline ends. The CDR3 region has the DNA TGCGCCAGCAGCCAACGGACAGCCCAATACTCCTACGAGCAGTACTTC. Its translation is CASSQRTAQYSYEQYF.

In its sample, this clone was seen a few times. The CDR3 spells CASSRTGDDYGYTF. In nucleotides, the CDR3 is TGTGCCAGTAGTAGGACAGGGGACGACTATGGCTACACCTTC. The chain couples TRBV19 to TRBJ1-2; TRBD1 matches at 9 bases. The V and J ends lost 4 bases and 3 bases, in that order; junction bases with no gene match: 3. Germline values: CDR1 LNHDA, CDR2 SQIVND (reference sequence). The CDR3 spans 14 residues.

This chain links TRBV4-1 with TRBJ2-7, with D possibly matching TRBD2 (5 bases). V was cut by 3 bases and J by 3 bases, with 18 bases left in between. From germline, CDR1 is MGHRA and CDR2 YSYEKL. This CDR3 contains 16 residues. The CDR3 reads CASSHASGSRGYEQYF. The CDR3, as DNA: TGCGCCAGCAGCCATGCCTCGGGCAGCCGGGGCTACGAGCAGTACTTC.

The chain uses TRBV19 and TRBJ2-7; 10 positions match TRBD1. After removal of 6 bases from V and 0 bases from J, the junction contained 5 bases not matched to a gene. The CDR3 has 15 amino acids. Per germline, CDR1 LNHDA and CDR2 SQIVND (reference sequence). The CDR3 nucleotides are TGTGCCAGTAGGGCGGGACAGGGGAGCTCCTACGAGCAGTACTTC. It translates to CASRAGQGSSYEQYF.

The chain uses TRBV11-1 and TRBJ2-1, with TRBD2 matching 9 bases. The CDR3 is 15 residues long. V gave up 2 bases and J gave up 4 bases; unmatched junction bases: 3. Per the germline V gene, CDR1 is SGHAT and CDR2 is FQDESV (reference sequence). The CDR3 protein is CASSLLAGPYNEQFF. CDR3 nucleotides: TGTGCCAGCAGCTTACTAGCGGGACCATACAATGAGCAGTTCTTC.